The 26 T cell receptor beta chains below were found in one sample sequenced in a study of OX40 agonist ivuxolimab in advanced cancers. Method: immunoSEQ multiplex PCR; TCRdb's copy keeps in-frame clones and lacks some. The data contain about 61,000 clones, more than 65% of them singletons. Specimen: CD4+ or CD8+ T cells sorted from blood, collected in a trial of the OX40 agonist ivuxolimab. The receptors come from an adult with an advanced solid tumor such as melanoma, head and neck, liver or kidney cancer.

This clone was seen a handful of times. The CDR3 nucleotides are TGTGCCAGCAGTGACTTTCAAGAGACCCAGTACTTC. This encodes CASSDFQETQYF. The chain employs TRBV27 and TRBJ2-5; unclear D gene. In germline, CDR1 is MNHEY, CDR2 SMNVEV (reference sequence). The CDR3 runs 12 residues. V lost 5 bases, J lost 2 bases, and 6 bases lay in between.

The rearrangement links TRBV28 to TRBJ1-1; 7 bases align to TRBD1. V was pared by 10 bases and J by 3 bases, with 5 bases of the junction left unmatched. The CDR3 contains 12 residues. CDR1 is MDHEN and CDR2 is SYDVKM in the germline V gene. The CDR3 sequence is CATGRGDTEAFF. CDR3 DNA: TGTGCCACGGGCAGGGGGGACACTGAAGCTTTCTTT. The full variable domain, rest sourced from reference TRBV28 and TRBJ1-1, is DVKVTQSSRYLVKRTGEKVFLECVQDMDHENMFWYRQDPGLGLRLIYFSYDVKMKEKGDIPEGYSVSREKKERFSLILESASTNQTSMYLCATGRGDTEAFFGQGTRLTVV.

V gene TRBV18 combines with J gene TRBJ2-5; 12 bases are a match to TRBD2. Germline V gene lookup returns CDR1 KGHSH and CDR2 LQKENI. The J segment lost 1 base and the V segment lost 5 bases, leaving 5 bases of the junction unmatched. The CDR3 is made up of 16 amino acids. The DNA of the CDR3 is TGTGCCAGCTCAGGAGGACTAGCGGGGTCCCAAGAGACCCAGTACTTC. This codes for CASSGGLAGSQETQYF.

This clone was seen a handful of times. The chain employs TRBV25-1 and TRBJ2-5, with D uncertain. From germline, CDR1 is MGHDK and CDR2 SYGVNS. This CDR3 region has 13 residues. V was shortened by 1 base and J by 9 bases, with 12 bases between the two germline ends. The DNA for the CDR3 is TGTGCCAGCAGTGAATGGAACGGTGTGGCCCAGTACTTC. This gives the protein CASSEWNGVAQYF.

The chain carries TRBV5-1 and TRBJ1-2; 7 bases are a match to TRBD1. The CDR3 extends over 12 amino acids. Trimming took 4 bases from V and 7 from J; bases not matched to a gene: 4. Germline assignment: CDR1 SGHRS and CDR2 YFSETQ. CDR3 nucleotide sequence: TGCGCCAGCAGCATTGACAGGGCTGGCTACACCTTC. Protein sequence: CASSIDRAGYTF.

DNA for the CDR3: TGTGCCATCAGTGAGTTTGGACTAGCGGGAGGCAGGACAGATACGCAGTATTTT. As protein: CAISEFGLAGGRTDTQYF. This chain links TRBV10-3 with TRBJ2-3; 14 bases are a match to TRBD2. This CDR3 spans 18 amino acids. Germline V gene sequence: CDR1 ENHRY, CDR2 SYGVKD. V lost 1 base, J lost 3 bases, and 6 bases stayed unmatched.

J is TRBJ2-5 and V is TRBV30; tentatively, D is TRBD2 (6 bases). Deletions cut 8 bases from V and 5 bases from J, with 9 bases between. Germline lookup yields CDR1 GTSNPN and CDR2 SVGIG (reference sequence). This CDR3 contains 10 residues. CDR3 protein: CAGGRETQYF. The CDR3 DNA sequence: TGTGCCGGGGGGAGGGAGACCCAGTACTTC. Full variable domain (outside the CDR3, taken from reference TRBV30 and TRBJ2-5): SQTIHQWPATLVQPVGSPLSLECTVEGTSNPNLYWYRQAAGRGLQLLFYSVGIGQISSEVPQNLSASRPQDRQFILSSKKLLLSDSGFYLCAGGRETQYFGPGTRLLVL.

This clone was seen a single time. The rearrangement links TRBV5-4 to TRBJ2-2; D gene unclear. Looked up from germline, CDR1 is SGHNT and CDR2 is YYREEE (reference sequence). Trimming shortened V by 3 bases and J by 7 bases, and 7 bases separated the two germline ends. The CDR3 runs 12 residues. This chain's CDR3 is CASSYSLGELFF. The CDR3 DNA reads as TGTGCCAGCAGCTACTCCCTCGGGGAGCTGTTTTTT.

This rearrangement joins TRBV21-1 to TRBJ2-5; TRBD2, the D gene given by the table, was not confirmed from the DNA. TRBV21-1 has pseudogene status. The CDR3 is 19 amino acids. CDR3 region: CASSERRTSEEGIPETQYF. The CDR3 coding sequence is TGTGCCAGCAGCGAGAGGAGGACTAGCGAGGAGGGTATCCCGGAGACCCAGTACTTC.

This clone came up once. The chain couples TRBV7-9 to TRBJ2-3; D gene uncertain. Trimming cost V 6 bases and J 0 bases, with 4 bases left between them. This CDR3 spans 12 amino acids. In germline, CDR1 is SEHNR, CDR2 FQNEAQ (reference sequence). The CDR3 DNA sequence: TGTGCCAGCAGGTCAAGCACAGATACGCAGTATTTT. It encodes CASRSSTDTQYF.

This chain connects TRBV11-3 to TRBJ2-1; no firm D call. CDR3 length: 13 amino acids. Trimming cost V 3 bases and J 5 bases, with 8 bases left between them. The germline V gene encodes CDR1 SGHNT and CDR2 YENEEA. CDR3 coding DNA: TGTGCCAGCAGCTTTCAATCCCACAATGAGCAGTTCTTC. Protein: CASSFQSHNEQFF. Full variable domain (missing parts from reference TRBV11-3 and TRBJ2-1): EAGVVQSPRYKIIEKKQPVAFWCNPISGHNTLYWYLQNLGQGPELLIRYENEEAVDDSQLPKDRFSAERLKGVDSTLKIQPAELGDSAVYLCASSFQSHNEQFFGPGTRLTVL.

V gene TRBV28 combines with J gene TRBJ2-7, with D unclear. V lost 3 bases to trimming and J lost 0 bases, with 6 bases between them. CDR1 and CDR2 (germline): MDHEN, SYDVKM. The CDR3 is 13 amino acids. DNA for the CDR3: TGTGCCAGCAGTTTCGGTGGCTCCTACGAGCAGTACTTC. Protein sequence: CASSFGGSYEQYF.

The gene calls are TRBV10-3 and TRBJ2-7; 7 bases align to TRBD2. The CDR3 loop spans 14 amino acids. Germline CDR1 ENHRY, CDR2 SYGVKD. V shed 3 bases and J 2 bases; nucleotides not matched to a gene: 4. The CDR3 nucleotides are TGTGCCATCAGTGAATCTAGCGGAACCTACGAGCAGTACTTC. This encodes CAISESSGTYEQYF.

V is TRBV7-2 and J is TRBJ1-2; D is uncertain. CDR1 and CDR2 from the germline V gene are SGHTA and FQGNSA. V was shortened by 2 bases and J by 3 bases, with 10 bases between the two germline ends. The CDR3 contains 14 residues. CDR3 region: CASSLQGQDYGYTF. The CDR3 nucleotides are TGTGCCAGCAGCTTACAAGGGCAGGACTATGGCTACACCTTC.

This sequence joins TRBV7-9 and TRBJ2-7; maybe TRBD2 (5 bases). Germline lookup yields CDR1 SEHNR and CDR2 FQNEAQ (reference sequence). The ends were cut back, 3 bases at V and 2 bases at J, with 14 bases in the middle. The CDR3 is 15 residues long. This CDR3 reads CASSFGGGQAYEQYF. The CDR3 DNA follows: TGTGCCAGCAGCTTTGGAGGCGGTCAAGCCTACGAGCAGTACTTC.

This clone was seen a few times. The V call is TRBV5-6, the J call TRBJ2-5; 12 bases align to TRBD2. V lost 6 bases, J lost 5 bases, and 8 bases stayed unmatched. This CDR3 is built from 15 residues. Germline loops: CDR1 SGHDT, CDR2 YYEEEE. In DNA form, the CDR3 reads TGTGCCAGCACCCCACTAGCGGGAGGTGGCGAGACCCAGTACTTC. Encoded protein: CASTPLAGGGETQYF.

The chain couples TRBV19 to TRBJ2-2; a weak D match, TRBD1 (6 bases). The germline CDR1 and CDR2 sequences are LNHDA and SQIVND (reference sequence). The CDR3 is 14 residues long. V was trimmed by 4 bases and J by 3 bases, leaving 9 bases between them. CDR3 coding DNA: TGTGCCAGTAGTAGGGGACAAGACACCGGGGAGCTGTTTTTT. Residues: CASSRGQDTGELFF.

The chain recombines TRBV19 with TRBJ2-7; the match to TRBD2 covers 7 bases. The CDR3 totals 14 residues. The V and J ends lost 1 base and 0 bases, in that order; junction bases with no gene match: 0. Germline V CDR1 and CDR2: LNHDA, SQIVND (reference sequence). The CDR3 loop reads CASSIGGGSYEQYF. The CDR3 DNA is TGTGCCAGTAGTATAGGCGGGGGCTCCTACGAGCAGTACTTC.

A single count supports this clone. The chain joins TRBV21-1 to TRBJ1-5; the table's D call TRBD1 went unverified against the DNA. TRBV21-1 is a listed pseudogene. The CDR3 has 14 residues. CDR3 amino acids: CASKQTLKKQPQHF. As DNA, the CDR3 is TGTGCCAGCAAACAGACCCTGAAGAAACAGCCCCAGCATTTT.

This chain uses TRBV6-5 with TRBJ2-1; 13 bases match TRBD2. The CDR3 spans 15 residues. Trimming removed 4 bases from V and 4 bases from J; junction bases left unmatched: 1. Germline CDR1 reads MNHEY; CDR2 reads SVGAGI. The CDR3 region has the DNA TGTGCCAGCAGTTCGGGACTAGCGGGATACAATGAGCAGTTCTTC. Protein: CASSSGLAGYNEQFF.

The V and J genes are TRBV2 and TRBJ1-5, with D uncertain. This CDR3 is 13 amino acids long. V dropped 6 bases and J dropped 8 bases, with 14 bases sitting between them. Germline CDR1 SNHLY, CDR2 FYNNEI. DNA of the CDR3: TGTGCCAGCAGCGAGGCTACGGGAGAGCCCCAGCATTTT. Translated, it gives CASSEATGEPQHF.

The rearrangement links TRBV30 to TRBJ1-1; D gene ambiguous. Germline values: CDR1 GTSNPN, CDR2 SVGIG (reference sequence). The V gene lost 0 bases and the J gene lost 1 base, with 6 bases spanning the gap. This CDR3 contains 13 residues. The CDR3 spells CAWSVEGNTEAFF. The DNA of the CDR3 is TGTGCCTGGAGTGTAGAGGGGAACACTGAAGCTTTCTTT.

The J gene is TRBJ2-5, the V gene TRBV6-1; 9 positions match TRBD2. V lost 1 base, J lost 14 bases, and 17 bases stayed unmatched. In germline, CDR1 is MNHNS, CDR2 SASEGT. The CDR3 has 16 residues. The CDR3 nucleotides read TGTGCCAGCAGTGAAGTTATGGGATTGGGGCTAGCGGGAAACTACTTC. Protein sequence: CASSEVMGLGLAGNYF.

The chain is built from TRBV5-1 and TRBJ2-5; the D is unclear. V was pared by 0 bases and J by 2 bases, with 5 bases between. CDR1 SGHRS and CDR2 YFSETQ come from the germline V gene. There are 13 residues in the CDR3. CDR3 loop: CASSLDSQETQYF. DNA of the CDR3: TGCGCCAGCAGCTTGGACAGTCAAGAGACCCAGTACTTC.

For this clone: At the DNA level, this CDR3 is encoded by other sequences in the same sample as well. CDR3 loop: CASSGLAGVLGNEQFF. The CDR3 nucleotides read TGCGCCAGCAGCGGACTGGCGGGAGTGCTAGGTAATGAGCAGTTCTTC. V usage is TRBV4-1 and J usage is TRBJ2-1; 7 bases are a match to TRBD2. J gave up 7 bases and V 5 bases, and 14 bases lay outside the gene matches. The CDR3 runs to 16 residues. Germline V gene data show CDR1 as MGHRA and CDR2 as YSYEKL.

This clone was seen only a few times. The chain recombines TRBV6-5 with TRBJ2-7; TRBD1 matches 8 bases. The CDR3 covers 14 residues. Germline-derived CDR1 and CDR2 are MNHEY and SVGAGI. V lost 6 bases, J lost 0 bases, and 4 bases stayed unmatched. The chain's CDR3 is CASRLTGDSYEQYF. The CDR3, as DNA: TGTGCCAGCAGATTGACAGGGGACTCCTACGAGCAGTACTTC.